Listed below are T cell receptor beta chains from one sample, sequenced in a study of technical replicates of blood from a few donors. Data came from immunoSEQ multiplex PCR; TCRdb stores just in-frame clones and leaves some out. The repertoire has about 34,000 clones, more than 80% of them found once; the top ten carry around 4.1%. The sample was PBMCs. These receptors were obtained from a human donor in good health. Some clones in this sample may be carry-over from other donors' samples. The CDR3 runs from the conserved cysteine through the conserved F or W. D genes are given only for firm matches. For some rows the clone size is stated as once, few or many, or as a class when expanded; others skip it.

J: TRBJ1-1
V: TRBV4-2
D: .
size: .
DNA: TGTGCCAGCAACGCAGGGAACACTGAAGCTTTCTTT
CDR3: CASNAGNTEAFF

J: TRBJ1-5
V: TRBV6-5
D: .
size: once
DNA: TGTGCCAGCAGCCCACGCCAGGGCTCCTCTATGGCCCAGCATTTT
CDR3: CASSPRQGSSMAQHF

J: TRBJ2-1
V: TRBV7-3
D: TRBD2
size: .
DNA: TGTGCCAGCAGAGTGGGGGGGTCCTACAATGAGCAGTTCTTC
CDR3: CASRVGGSYNEQFF

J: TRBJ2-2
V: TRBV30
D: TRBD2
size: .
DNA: TGTGCCTGGAGTGTCTGGCGTCTAGCGGGGACCGGGGAGCTGTTTTTT
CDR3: CAWSVWRLAGTGELFF

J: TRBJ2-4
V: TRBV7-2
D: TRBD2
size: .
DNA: TGTGCCAGCAGCTTAGGCGCTAGCGGGGGGGGCATTCAGTACTTC
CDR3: CASSLGASGGGIQYF

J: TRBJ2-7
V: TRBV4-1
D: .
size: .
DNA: TGCGCCAGCAGCCAAGATGCGGCAGGGAGGTCGGGCGAGCAGTACTTC
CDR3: CASSQDAAGRSGEQYF

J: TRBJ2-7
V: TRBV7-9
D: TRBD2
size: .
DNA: TGTGCCAGCAGCCCTCTAGCGGGGGTTAACTACGAGCAGTACTTC
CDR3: CASSPLAGVNYEQYF

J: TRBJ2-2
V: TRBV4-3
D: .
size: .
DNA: TGCGCCAGCAGCCACGACAGACCCCCGAACACCGGGGAGCTGTTTTTT
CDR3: CASSHDRPPNTGELFF

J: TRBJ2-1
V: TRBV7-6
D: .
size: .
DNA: TGTGCCAGCAGCTTAGCGGAGTTCAATGAGCAGTTCTTC
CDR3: CASSLAEFNEQFF

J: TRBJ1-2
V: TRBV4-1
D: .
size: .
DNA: TGCGCCAGCAGCCCCCAGGGTGAATATGGCTACACCTTC
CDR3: CASSPQGEYGYTF

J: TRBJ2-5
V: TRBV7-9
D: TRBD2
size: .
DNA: TGTGCCAGCAGCTACGGACTAGCGGGGGTAGAAGAGACCCAGTACTTC
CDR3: CASSYGLAGVEETQYF

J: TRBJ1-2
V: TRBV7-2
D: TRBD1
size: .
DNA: TGTGCCAGCAGCCCAACCCCGGGACAGGGCTATGGCTACACCTTC
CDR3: CASSPTPGQGYGYTF

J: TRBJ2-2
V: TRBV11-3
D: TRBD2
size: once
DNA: TGTGCCAGCAGCTTAGACGGGACTAGCGGGAGTGACGGGGAGCTGTTTTTT
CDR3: CASSLDGTSGSDGELFF

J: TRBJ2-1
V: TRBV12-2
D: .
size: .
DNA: TGTGCAAGTCGCTTAGTTAGATTCGTAGCGGGGAGAGACAATGAGCAGTTCTTC
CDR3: CASRLVRFVAGRDNEQFF

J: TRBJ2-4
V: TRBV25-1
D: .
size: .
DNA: TGTGCCAGCAGTGACAGGGATGGGGCCAAAAACATTCAGTACTTC
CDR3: CASSDRDGAKNIQYF

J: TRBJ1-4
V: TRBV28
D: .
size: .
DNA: TGTGCCAGCAGTTTTTACTGGGAAAAACTGTTTTTT
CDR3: CASSFYWEKLFF

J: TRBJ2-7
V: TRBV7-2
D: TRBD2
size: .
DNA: TGTGCCAGCAGCTCCCTTGCGGGGGTATCCGAGCAGTACTTC
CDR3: CASSSLAGVSEQYF

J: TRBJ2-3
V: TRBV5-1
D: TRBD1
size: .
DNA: TGCGCCAGCAGCATGGGACAGGCATCATCAGATACGCAGTATTTT
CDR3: CASSMGQASSDTQYF

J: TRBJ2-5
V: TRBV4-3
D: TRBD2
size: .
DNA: TGCGCCAGCAGCCAAGGATTTGCTAGCGGGGGGGTCGGAGAGACCCAGTACTTC
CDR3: CASSQGFASGGVGETQYF

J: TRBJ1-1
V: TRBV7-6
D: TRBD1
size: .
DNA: TGTGCCAGCAGCTTAGTGTCAGGGGGCGGAACTGAAGCTTTCTTT
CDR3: CASSLVSGGGTEAFF

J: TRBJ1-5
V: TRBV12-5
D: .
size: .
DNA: TGTGCTAGTGGTTTGGTACTGTCAGGGGTGGGCAATCAGCCCCAGCATTTT
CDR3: CASGLVLSGVGNQPQHF

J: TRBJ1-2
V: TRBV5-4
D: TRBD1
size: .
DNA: TGTGCCAGCAGCCATATGGACAGGGGATGGGATGGCTACACCTTC
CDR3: CASSHMDRGWDGYTF

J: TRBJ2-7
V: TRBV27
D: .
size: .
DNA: TGTGCCACGGCGAGGGTATCAGTCTACGAGCAGTACTTC
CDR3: CATARVSVYEQYF